Each of the 15 T cell receptor beta chains below was sequenced from the same sample in a study of CD8+ T cells in alopecia areata. Extracted RNA was reverse transcribed, and the resulting cDNA served as sequencing template. The data were produced by immunoSEQ multiplex PCR, yet TCRdb's version contains in-frame clones alone and is incomplete. This table holds some 170,000 clones, roughly 53% found once. Treatment reported: oral pan-JAK inhibitor, 5-10 mg twice daily. Sequences were derived from CD8+ T cells sorted from blood, sampled at week 24, from a patient treated with tofacitinib. The receptors originated from a human donor with alopecia areata.

The V gene is TRBV7-2, the J gene TRBJ2-3; D perhaps matches TRBD1 (5 bases). This CDR3 is 14 amino acids long. Germline lookup yields CDR1 SGHTA and CDR2 FQGNSA. The V and J ends lost 8 bases and 2 bases respectively, with 14 bases between them. The CDR3 sequence: CASRPTGHTDTQYF. CDR3 coding DNA: TGTGCCAGCCGACCCACTGGACACACAGATACGCAGTATTTT. The full variable domain, completed using reference TRBV7-2 and TRBJ2-3, is GAGVSQSPSNKVTEKGKDVELRCDPISGHTALYWYRQSLGQGLEFLIYFQGNSAPDKSGLPSDRFSAERTGGSVSTLTIQRTQQEDSAVYLCASRPTGHTDTQYFGPGTRLTVL.

This rearrangement joins TRBV11-2 to TRBJ2-3, with a weak D call TRBD2 (6 bases). This CDR3 has 15 amino acids. Germline assignment: CDR1 SGHAT and CDR2 FQNNGV. Between the trimmed V and J ends, which lost 1 base and 6 bases, there was a span of 14 bases. CDR3 loop: CASSLAGRKNDTQYF. CDR3 in DNA: TGTGCCAGCAGCTTAGCGGGGAGGAAGAATGATACGCAGTATTTT.

The genes are TRBV5-1 and TRBJ2-1; TRBD2 agrees at 8 bases. CDR3 size: 15 residues. Germline CDR1 is SGHRS and CDR2 is YFSETQ. Trimming at V came to 0 bases and at J to 4 bases, leaving 3 bases not matched to a gene. The chain's CDR3 is CASSLERGIYNEQFF. The CDR3 DNA sequence: TGCGCCAGCAGCTTGGAGCGGGGGATTTACAATGAGCAGTTCTTC.

This chain links TRBV5-1 with TRBJ2-7, with TRBD2 as a possible D gene (5 bases). Per germline, CDR1 SGHRS and CDR2 YFSETQ. This CDR3 contains 14 residues. Trimming took 2 bases from V and 4 from J, leaving 13 bases between them. Written as DNA, the CDR3 is TGCGCCAGCAGCTTAGGGAGTTCTGGATACGAGCAGTACTTC. Residues: CASSLGSSGYEQYF.

The chain is built from TRBV14 and TRBJ2-2; D gene ambiguous. CDR3 length: 15 residues. V was pared by 3 bases and J by 7 bases, with 15 bases between. Per germline, CDR1 SGHDN and CDR2 FVKESK. The CDR3, as DNA: TGTGCCAGCAGCCAGGTCCAGGCTGGGCGCGGGGAGCTGTTTTTT. This encodes CASSQVQAGRGELFF.

This sequence joins TRBV30 and TRBJ1-1; D is undetermined. The CDR3 sequence is 13 residues long. V was trimmed by 3 bases and J by 2 bases, leaving 10 bases between them. Germline V lookup: CDR1 GTSNPN, CDR2 SVGIG (reference sequence). CDR3 residues: CAWRPGINTEAFF. CDR3 DNA: TGTGCCTGGAGACCCGGGATTAACACTGAAGCTTTCTTT.

This clone was counted between two and nine times. J is TRBJ2-7 and V is TRBV5-1, with 7 positions matching TRBD1. Germline trimming cut 5 bases from V and 2 bases from J; bases unmatched to any gene: 19. Germline CDR1 reads SGHRS; CDR2 reads YFSETQ. The CDR3 extends over 18 amino acids. The CDR3 coding sequence is TGCGCCAGCAGTATTGGATCCCGCGGACAGGAGGTGGCCTACGAGCAGTACTTC. Translation gives CASSIGSRGQEVAYEQYF.

J is TRBJ1-1 and V is TRBV2; D gene unclear. This CDR3 has 13 amino acids. V was pared by 3 bases and J by 0 bases, with 5 bases between. The germline V gene encodes CDR1 SNHLY and CDR2 FYNNEI. CDR3 amino acids: CASSESLNTEAFF. The CDR3, as DNA: TGTGCCAGCAGTGAGAGTCTGAACACTGAAGCTTTCTTT.

The CDR3 DNA reads TGTGCCAGCAGCTTGAGCAGGGGAAGGTCCTACGAGCAGTACTTC. This sequence encodes CASSLSRGRSYEQYF. The rearrangement joins TRBV11-2 to TRBJ2-7; possible D gene TRBD1, 6 bases. Germline CDR1 reads SGHAT; CDR2 reads FQNNGV. This CDR3 has 15 residues. V was shortened by 3 bases and J by 1 base, with 13 bases between the two germline ends.

The gene calls are TRBV11-2 and TRBJ2-7; D not certain. The V end was cut by 2 bases, the J end by 3 bases, with 8 bases between. The germline CDR1 and CDR2 sequences are SGHAT and FQNNGV. The CDR3 is made up of 13 amino acids. The CDR3 region has the DNA TGTGCCAGCAGCTTATCGGGCGGCTACGAGCAGTACTTC. Translation: CASSLSGGYEQYF. The complete variable domain, with remaining parts taken from reference TRBV11-2 and TRBJ2-7, reads EAGVAQSPRYKIIEKRQSVAFWCNPISGHATLYWYQQILGQGPKLLIQFQNNGVVDDSQLPKDRFSAERLKGVDSTLKIQPAKLEDSAVYLCASSLSGGYEQYFGPGTRLTVT.

The chain combines TRBV10-3 with TRBJ1-2; D gene unclear. Germline CDR1 reads ENHRY; CDR2 reads SYGVKD. V was clipped by 6 bases and J by 1 base, with 12 bases between them. The CDR3 covers 14 residues. This CDR3 reads CAISVDGDNYGYTF. The CDR3 DNA sequence: TGTGCCATCAGCGTGGACGGAGATAACTATGGCTACACCTTC.

V gene TRBV15 combines with J gene TRBJ2-5; D might be TRBD1 (6 bases). CDR1 and CDR2 from the germline V gene are LNHNV and YYDKDF (reference sequence). The V and J ends lost 4 bases and 2 bases respectively, with 8 bases between them. The CDR3 length is 13 residues. CDR3 nucleotides: TGTGCCACCAGCACGGACAGTCAAGAGACCCAGTACTTC. As protein: CATSTDSQETQYF.

The chain links TRBV7-9 to TRBJ2-1; perhaps D is TRBD1 or TRBD2 (5 bases each). V shed 4 bases and J shed 0 bases, with 16 bases lying between them. The germline CDR1 and CDR2 sequences are SEHNR and FQNEAQ (reference sequence). This CDR3 has 17 residues. The CDR3 region has the DNA TGTGCCAGCAGCTCTACGCAGGGTACTAGCTCCTACAATGAGCAGTTCTTC. Amino acids: CASSSTQGTSSYNEQFF.

This rearrangement joins TRBV15 to TRBJ1-2; 7 nucleotides line up with TRBD1. CDR1 is LNHNV and CDR2 is YYDKDF in the germline V gene (reference sequence). The J segment lost 3 bases and the V segment lost 9 bases, leaving 10 bases of the junction unmatched. This CDR3 is 14 amino acids long. The CDR3 region is CATRGQEMDYGYTF. The CDR3 DNA sequence: TGTGCCACGAGGGGGCAGGAGATGGACTATGGCTACACCTTC.

This chain links TRBV10-2 with TRBJ2-7, with 9 bases identical to TRBD1. Unmatched junction bases numbered 6, after V lost 7 bases and J lost 5 bases. The CDR3 loop spans 13 amino acids. From germline, CDR1 is WSHSY and CDR2 SAAADI. The CDR3 spells CASTRDRVDEQYF. Here the CDR3 DNA reads TGCGCCAGCACCAGGGACAGGGTAGACGAGCAGTACTTC.